The table lists the clone carrying this TCR beta chain with a few counts. Its matching antigen is unknown. These data are taken from a study of beta chain features in type 1 diabetes. General study findings and limits: For Type 1 diabetes patients, all four CD4+ subsets carried TCRB CDR3s that were moderately but significantly shorter.

The sequenced template was cDNA made from the entire isolated RNA. The assay was immunoSEQ multiplex PCR, and TCRdb's table has in-frame clones only and misses some. The repertoire holds more than 300,000 clones, roughly a tenth seen once, with approximately 0.6% in the top ten. J was trimmed by 6 bases and V by 1 base; bases with no gene match: 10. The CDR3 covers 16 residues. Germline V lookup: CDR1 SGHRS, CDR2 YFSETQ. This sequence was found in a man aged 25 to 45 with type 1 diabetes. V gene TRBV5-1 combines with J gene TRBJ2-1; 7 bases line up with TRBD1. The sequenced sample consisted of central memory CD4+ T cells from blood. In DNA form, the CDR3 reads TGCGCCAGCAGCTTGACGCCCCGACAGGGAGCCAATGAGCAGTTCTTC. It specifies CASSLTPRQGANEQFF.